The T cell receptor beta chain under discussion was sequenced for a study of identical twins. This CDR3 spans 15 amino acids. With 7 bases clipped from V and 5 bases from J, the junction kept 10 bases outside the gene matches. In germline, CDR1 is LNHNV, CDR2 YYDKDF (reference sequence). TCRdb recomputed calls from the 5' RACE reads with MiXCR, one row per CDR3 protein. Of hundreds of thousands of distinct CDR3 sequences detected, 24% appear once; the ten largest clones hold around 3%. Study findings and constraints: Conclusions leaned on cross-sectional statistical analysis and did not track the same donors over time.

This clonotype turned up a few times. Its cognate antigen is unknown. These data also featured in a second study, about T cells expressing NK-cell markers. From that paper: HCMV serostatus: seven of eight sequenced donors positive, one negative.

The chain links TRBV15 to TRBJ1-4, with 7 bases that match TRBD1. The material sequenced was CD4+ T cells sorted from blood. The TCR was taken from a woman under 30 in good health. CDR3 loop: CATNRGRGRNEKLFF. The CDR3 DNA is TGTGCCACCAACAGGGGTAGGGGCAGGAATGAAAAACTGTTTTTT.